The clone carrying this TCR beta chain was seen only a few times. This sample was included in a study of memory CD8 T cells in hepatitis C reinfection. As for the study in general: HCV reinfection meant a positive HCV RNA test after two negative tests at least 60 days apart. Peak reinfection sampling occurred 3 to 8 weeks after detected reinfection.

Time point noted: peak reinfection, 3 to 8 weeks after reinfection detection. No in vitro expansion preceded TCR sequencing of the sorted cells. People who inject drugs from Montreal's HEPCO study were the donors. At all three reinfection time points, viable CD3+ CD8+ CD45RO- cells from two donors served as controls. The assay was immunoSEQ multiplex PCR, and TCRdb's table has in-frame clones only and misses some. The sample has around 47,000 clones, roughly 90% seen once; the top ten hold approximately 1.2%. This CDR3 region has 13 residues. V was shortened by 3 bases and J by 1 base, with 6 bases between the two germline ends. Germline lookup yields CDR1 SGHAT and CDR2 FQNNGV.

This TCR was sampled from a man aged 18-30 years with hepatitis C virus infection. Material: naive CD8+ T cells sorted from blood. The rearrangement uses TRBV11-2 and TRBJ1-1, with unresolved D. This chain's CDR3 is CASSLTGNTEAFF. The DNA for the CDR3 is TGTGCCAGCAGCTTGACGGGGAACACTGAAGCTTTCTTT.